The clone carrying this T cell receptor beta chain was seen more than once but under ten times. Its matching antigen is unknown. The authors drew 8.5 to 10 milliliters of peripheral blood from each donor. Each sample yielded at least 5.5 micrograms of PBMC total RNA. V was clipped by 6 bases and J by 7 bases, with 13 bases between them. The CDR3 length is 14 residues. Primers used in a second PCR of about 7 to 12 cycles were a sample-barcoded 5' primer and a J-beta primer mix. TCRdb re-called the 5' RACE reads through MiXCR, storing one row per CDR3 protein. The sample shows just under 900,000 distinct CDR3 sequences, around 26% of them seen only once. The sample belongs to a study of blood T cells in healthy people across ages. Notes on the study in general: The lack of PBMC sorting stopped any conclusive naive versus antigen-experienced comparison.

The V and J genes are TRBV12-3 or TRBV12-4 and TRBJ1-6, with D unresolved. The TCR was taken from an elderly woman in good health. Material: blood. CDR3 sequence reads: CASSPPPKNSPLHF. The CDR3 nucleotides read TGTGCCAGCAGCCCCCCCCCAAAAAATTCACCCCTCCACTTT.